This T cell receptor (beta chain) was documented in a study of T cells in Graves' hyperthyroidism and ophthalmopathy. Study results and limitations: The model anticipated ophthalmopathy a median approximately 6.7 months pre-onset.

This CDR3 is built from 14 residues. The germline V gene encodes CDR1 SNHLY and CDR2 FYNNEI. J lost 4 bases, V lost 5 bases, and 3 bases had no gene match. The investigators amplified TCR beta CDR3 regions from RNA transcripts. Using the HTBI primer set, a first-round RT-PCR was run on the TCR CDR3. TCRdb re-analysed the multiplex PCR reads in MiXCR, keeping a single row per CDR3 protein. The table records around 600,000 distinct CDR3 sequences, about 14% of them present only once. This clonotype was observed many times. Its cognate antigen is unknown. Material: blood. V usage is TRBV2 and J usage is TRBJ2-2; TRBD2 agrees at 8 bases. This sequence originates from a young woman with Graves' ophthalmopathy. The CDR3 protein is CASSRTSITGELFF. The CDR3 nucleotides read TGTGCCAGCAGTAGGACTAGCATCACCGGGGAGCTGTTTTTT. The full variable domain, in which reference TRBV2 and TRBJ2-2 provide the parts outside the CDR3, is EPEVTQTPSHQVTQMGQEVILRCVPISNHLYFYWYRQILGQKVEFLVSFYNNEISEKSEIFDDQFSVERPDGSNFTLKIRSTKLEDSAMYFCASSRTSITGELFFGEGSRLTVL.